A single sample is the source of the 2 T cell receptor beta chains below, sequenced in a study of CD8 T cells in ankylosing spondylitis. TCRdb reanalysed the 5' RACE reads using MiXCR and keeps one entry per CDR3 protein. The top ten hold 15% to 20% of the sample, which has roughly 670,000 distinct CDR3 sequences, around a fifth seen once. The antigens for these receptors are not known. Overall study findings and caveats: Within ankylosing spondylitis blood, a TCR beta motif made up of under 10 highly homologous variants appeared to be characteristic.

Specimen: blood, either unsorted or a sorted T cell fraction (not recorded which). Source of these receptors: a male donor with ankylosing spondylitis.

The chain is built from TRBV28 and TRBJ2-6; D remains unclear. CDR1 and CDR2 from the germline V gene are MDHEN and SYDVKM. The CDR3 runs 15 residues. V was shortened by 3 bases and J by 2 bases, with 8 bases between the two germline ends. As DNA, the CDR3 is TGTGCCAGCAGTTTCTGGCAGGCTGGGGCCAACGTCCTGACTTTC. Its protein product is CASSFWQAGANVLTF.

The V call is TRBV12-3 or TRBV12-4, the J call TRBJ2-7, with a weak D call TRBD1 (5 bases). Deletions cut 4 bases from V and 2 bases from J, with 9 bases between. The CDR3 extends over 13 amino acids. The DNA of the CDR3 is TGTGCCAGCAGTTATGCAGGGCCCTACGAGCAGTACTTC. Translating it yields CASSYAGPYEQYF.